These 11 T cell receptor beta chains were sequenced from one sample in a study of blood T cell repertoires in COVID-19. Repertoires were generated with immunoSEQ multiplex PCR, while TCRdb's copy carries only in-frame clones and drops some. The top ten hold 15% to 20% of the sample, which has about 190,000 clones, approximately 81% seen once. Sequenced sample: peripheral blood. The receptors here all came from a human donor in a cohort sampled during active COVID-19.

This chain links TRBV3-1 (or the pseudogene TRBV3-2) with TRBJ1-2; possible D gene TRBD1, 5 bases. The CDR3 extends over 13 amino acids. V dropped 1 base and J dropped 3 bases, with 6 bases sitting between them. CDR1 and CDR2 from the germline V gene are LGHDT and YNNKEL (reference sequence). CDR3 coding DNA: TGTGCCAGCAGCCAAGGACAGTACTATGGCTACACCTTC. Translating it yields CASSQGQYYGYTF.

The chain joins TRBV11-2 to TRBJ2-3; 10 bases map to TRBD2. Germline lookup yields CDR1 SGHAT and CDR2 FQNNGV. The CDR3 runs to 15 residues. V was clipped by 1 base and J by 10 bases; unmatched bases: 8. CDR3 in amino acids: CASSLGSGRAPPQYF. In nucleotides, the CDR3 is TGTGCCAGCAGCTTAGGGAGCGGGAGGGCTCCCCCGCAGTATTTT.

This clone has only one observation. V is TRBV9 and J is TRBJ2-2; D ambiguous. CDR3 length equals 16 residues. Germline CDR1 reads SGDLS; CDR2 reads YYNGEE. V lost 0 bases and J 1 base, leaving 10 bases between the germline ends. The CDR3 here is CASSVAPTLNTGELFF. In DNA, the CDR3 is TGTGCCAGCAGCGTAGCTCCTACCTTGAACACCGGGGAGCTGTTTTTT.

This clone has only a few counts. This chain connects TRBV10-2 to TRBJ2-1, with D perhaps TRBD2 (6 bases). The CDR3 spans 15 residues. Trimming took 6 bases from V and 1 from J, leaving 13 bases between them. Germline lookup yields CDR1 WSHSY and CDR2 SAAADI. The CDR3 nucleotides read TGCGCCAGCAGGTGGGACTTACTTTCCTACAATGAGCAGTTCTTC. Translation: CASRWDLLSYNEQFF.

V and J are TRBV30 and TRBJ2-5; TRBD1 matches 8 bases. Germline CDR1 GTSNPN, CDR2 SVGIG (reference sequence). Losses at the gene ends were 1 base for V and 5 bases for J; bases not matched to a gene: 6. This CDR3 has 14 residues. The CDR3 loop reads CAWSADRVQETQYF. The CDR3 nucleotides are TGTGCCTGGAGTGCGGACAGGGTCCAGGAGACCCAGTACTTC. Drawing the rest from reference TRBV30 and TRBJ2-5, the complete variable domain is SQTIHQWPATLVQPVGSPLSLECTVEGTSNPNLYWYRQAAGRGLQLLFYSVGIGQISSEVPQNLSASRPQDRQFILSSKKLLLSDSGFYLCAWSADRVQETQYFGPGTRLLVL.

The chain carries TRBV2 and TRBJ1-6; D is unclear. From germline, CDR1 is SNHLY and CDR2 FYNNEI. The CDR3 has 13 residues. The V and J ends lost 5 bases and 7 bases respectively, with 9 bases between them. The CDR3 DNA reads TGTGCCAGCAGTCCTCAGGAAAATTCACCCCTCCACTTT. Translation gives CASSPQENSPLHF.

This rearrangement joins TRBV15 to TRBJ2-6; 8 bases line up with TRBD2. The V and J ends lost 6 bases and 0 bases, in that order; junction bases with no gene match: 7. Per germline, CDR1 LNHNV and CDR2 YYDKDF (reference sequence). The CDR3 is 17 residues long. In nucleotides, the CDR3 is TGTGCCACCAGGAGCGGGAGCCTCTACTCTGGGGCCAACGTCCTGACTTTC. It yields the protein CATRSGSLYSGANVLTF. The whole variable domain, filled in from reference TRBV15 and TRBJ2-6, reads DAMVIQNPRYQVTQFGKPVTLSCSQTLNHNVMYWYQQKSSQAPKLLFHYYDKDFNNEADTPDNFQSRRPNTSFCFLDIRSPGLGDTAMYLCATRSGSLYSGANVLTFGAGSRLTVL.

The V gene is TRBV6-1, the J gene TRBJ2-1; D remains unclear. From germline, CDR1 is MNHNS and CDR2 SASEGT. Between the trimmed V and J ends, which lost 3 bases and 2 bases, there was a span of 11 bases. This CDR3 is 15 amino acids long. CDR3 coding DNA: TGTGCCAGCAGTGATCACCGAGGCGCCTACAATGAGCAGTTCTTC. This translates into CASSDHRGAYNEQFF.

CDR3 nucleotides: TGCGCCAGCCAGTCGACTAGCGGGATTTTTGATACGCAGTATTTT. As protein: CASQSTSGIFDTQYF. The J gene is TRBJ2-3, the V gene TRBV5-1; 11 nucleotides align to TRBD2. Germline-derived CDR1 and CDR2 are SGHRS and YFSETQ. The CDR3 runs to 15 residues. V shed 7 bases and J 6 bases; nucleotides not matched to a gene: 10.

The chain uses TRBV7-2 and TRBJ2-3, with D possibly being TRBD2 (6 bases). V was cut by 5 bases and J by 6 bases, with 21 bases left in between. In germline, CDR1 is SGHTA, CDR2 FQGNSA. The CDR3 loop spans 16 amino acids. The CDR3, as DNA: TGTGCCAGCAGCCACTTCCTACTAGCCCCCGGCGATACGCAGTATTTT. Translated: CASSHFLLAPGDTQYF. The variable domain in full, with the rest retrieved from reference TRBV7-2 and TRBJ2-3, is GAGVSQSPSNKVTEKGKDVELRCDPISGHTALYWYRQSLGQGLEFLIYFQGNSAPDKSGLPSDRFSAERTGGSVSTLTIQRTQQEDSAVYLCASSHFLLAPGDTQYFGPGTRLTVL.

The J gene is TRBJ2-5, the V gene TRBV5-5; maybe TRBD1 (5 bases). Per the germline V gene, CDR1 is SGHKS and CDR2 is YYEKEE (reference sequence). V lost 3 bases and J lost 2, with 14 bases in between. The CDR3 extends over 15 amino acids. The CDR3 DNA sequence: TGTGCCAGCAGCTGGGCGCCGACAGCTCAAGAGACCCAGTACTTC. This sequence encodes CASSWAPTAQETQYF. The full variable domain, in which reference TRBV5-5 and TRBJ2-5 provide the parts outside the CDR3, is DAGVTQSPTHLIKTRGQQVTLRCSPISGHKSVSWYQQVLGQGPQFIFQYYEKEERGRGNFPDRFSARQFPNYSSELNVNALLLGDSALYLCASSWAPTAQETQYFGPGTRLLVL.